This T cell receptor (beta chain) was observed in a study of blood T cell repertoires in COVID-19. The length of the CDR3 is 14 residues. V lost 4 bases to trimming and J lost 3 bases; unmatched junction nucleotides: 2. The germline CDR1 and CDR2 sequences are SEHNR and FQNEAQ (reference sequence). Only in-frame clones appear in the TCRdb table, and some are missing; sequencing was by immunoSEQ multiplex PCR. The sample carries 100,000 to 150,000 clones, 80% to 90% recorded once. The sequencing sample was made of peripheral blood. The sequence was obtained from a man aged 50-60 years with active COVID-19. This sequence joins TRBV7-9 and TRBJ2-7, with 11 nucleotides matching TRBD1. The CDR3 coding sequence is TGTGCCAGCAGCTCCGGGACAGGGGGCTACGAGCAGTACTTC. It codes for CASSSGTGGYEQYF. Full variable domain (outside the CDR3, taken from reference TRBV7-9 and TRBJ2-7): DTGVSQNPRHKITKRGQNVTFRCDPISEHNRLYWYRQTLGQGPEFLTYFQNEAQLEKSRLLSDRFSAERPKGSFSTLEIQRTEQGDSAMYLCASSSGTGGYEQYFGPGTRLTVT.